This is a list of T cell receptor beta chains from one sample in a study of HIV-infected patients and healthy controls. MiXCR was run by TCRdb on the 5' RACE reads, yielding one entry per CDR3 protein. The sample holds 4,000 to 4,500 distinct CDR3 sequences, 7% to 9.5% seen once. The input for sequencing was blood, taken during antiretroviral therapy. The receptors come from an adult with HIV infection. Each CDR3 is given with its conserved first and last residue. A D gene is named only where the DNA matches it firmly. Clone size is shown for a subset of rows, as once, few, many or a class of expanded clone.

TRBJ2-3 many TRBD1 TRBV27 TGTGCCAGCAGTTTAAAGGGGGCGGGCACAGATACGCAGTATTTT CASSLKGAGTDTQYF
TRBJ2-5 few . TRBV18 TGTGCCAGCTCACCGTACCAAGAGACCCAGTACTTC CASSPYQETQYF
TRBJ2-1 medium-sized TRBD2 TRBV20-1 TGCAGTCCGGGGGGGCAGTATGAGCAGTTCTTC CSPGGQYEQFF
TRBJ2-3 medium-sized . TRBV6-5 TGTGCCAGCTCCGCTTACAGCACAGATACGCAGTATTTT CASSAYSTDTQYF
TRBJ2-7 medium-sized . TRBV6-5 TGTGCCAGCAGTTCGGACAGAAACCCCGCCGACGAGCAGTACTTC CASSSDRNPADEQYF
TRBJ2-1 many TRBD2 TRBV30 TGTGCCTGGAGTGGCGGTAGCGGGGGCCAAAATGAGCAGTTCTTC CAWSGGSGGQNEQFF
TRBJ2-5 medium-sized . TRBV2 TGTGCCAGCAGTGAATCCCAGGGGAGTCGGGAGACCCAGTACTTC CASSESQGSRETQYF
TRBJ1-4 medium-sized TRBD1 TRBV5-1 TGCGCCAGCAGCCTGGACAGGGAGCAAGAAAAACTGTTTTTT CASSLDREQEKLFF
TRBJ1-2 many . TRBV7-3 TGTGCCAGCAGCTTAAGTTTGGTGGCAGGGGATGGCTACACCTTC CASSLSLVAGDGYTF
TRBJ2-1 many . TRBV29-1 TGCAGCGCCACCCCGGGGGGCTTGGGCGATGAGCAGTTCTTC CSATPGGLGDEQFF
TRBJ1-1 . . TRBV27 TGTGCCAGCAGTTTAAGTTGGTCGGGGAACACTGAAGCTTTCTTT CASSLSWSGNTEAFF
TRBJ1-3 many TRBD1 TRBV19 TGTGCCACGGGGACAGGGACCTTCTCTGGAAACACCATATATTTT CATGTGTFSGNTIYF
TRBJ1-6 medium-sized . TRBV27 TGTGCCAGCAGTCAGAGCTCCTATAATTCACCCCTCCACTTT CASSQSSYNSPLHF
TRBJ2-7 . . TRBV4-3 TGCGCCAGCAGCCCTATTATCAGGGGAAGCTACGAGCAGTACTTC CASSPIIRGSYEQYF
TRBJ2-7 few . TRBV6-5 TGTGCCAGCAGTTACCCCGCACAGGGTACTGGGGAGCAGTACTTC CASSYPAQGTGEQYF
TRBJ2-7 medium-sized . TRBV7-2 TGTGCCAGCAGCTCAGACAGGATCTCCTACGAGCAGTACTTC CASSSDRISYEQYF
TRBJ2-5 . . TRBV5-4 TGTGCCAGCAGCCTACCAGGGCCACAAGAGACCCAGTACTTC CASSLPGPQETQYF
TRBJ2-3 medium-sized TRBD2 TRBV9 TGTGCCAGCAGCGTAGTGGGACTAGCGGGGGCCTACACAGATACGCAGTATTTT CASSVVGLAGAYTDTQYF
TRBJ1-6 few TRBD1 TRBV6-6 TGTGCCAGCAGTCCAGGCAGGGGGAAGGATAATTCACCCCTCCACTTT CASSPGRGKDNSPLHF
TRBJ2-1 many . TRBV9 TGTGCCAGCAGCTCGGGCTACAATGAGCAGTTCTTC CASSSGYNEQFF
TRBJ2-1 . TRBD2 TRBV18 TGTGCCAGCTCACTTGTCGCGGGGGTCGTCGAGCAGTTCTTC CASSLVAGVVEQFF
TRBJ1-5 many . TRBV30 TGTGCCTGGAGCCAACAAACGGGGTGGCAGCCCCAGCATTTT CAWSQQTGWQPQHF
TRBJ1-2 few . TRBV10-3 TGTGCCATCAGTACCTCTTGGGATCCTAACTATGGCTACACCTTC CAISTSWDPNYGYTF
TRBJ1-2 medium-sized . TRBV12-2 TGTGCAAGTCGCTTAACGGGGGGTTGGGGCTACACCTTC CASRLTGGWGYTF
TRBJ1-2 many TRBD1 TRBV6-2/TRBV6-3 TGTGCCAGCAGTTACGGACAGGGGGCGCGCGGCTATGGCTACACCTTC CASSYGQGARGYGYTF
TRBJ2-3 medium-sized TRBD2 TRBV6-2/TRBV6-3 TGTGCCAGCAGACCTACTCACGGGGAAGCGGGAACAGATACGCAGTATTTT CASRPTHGEAGTDTQYF
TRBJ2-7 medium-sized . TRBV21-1 TGTGCCAGCAGCAAAACAACCCAGAGATCCTACGAGCAGTACTTC CASSKTTQRSYEQYF
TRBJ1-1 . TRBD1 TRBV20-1 TGCAGTGCTAGGGGACAGGGGGACACTGAAGCTTTCTTT CSARGQGDTEAFF
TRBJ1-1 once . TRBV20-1 TGCAGTGCGCCCAGTGACAAGAAAGCTTTCTTT CSAPSDKKAFF
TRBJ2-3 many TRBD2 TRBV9 TGTGCCAGCAGCGTAGCCCCAGCGGGGGCGGCAGATACGCAGTATTTT CASSVAPAGAADTQYF
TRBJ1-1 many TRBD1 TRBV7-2 TGTGCCAGCAGCGTCAGGGGGGACGGCACTGAAGCTTTCTTT CASSVRGDGTEAFF
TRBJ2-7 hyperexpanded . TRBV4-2 TGTGCCAGCAGCCAAGATCAATACGAGCAGTACTTC CASSQDQYEQYF
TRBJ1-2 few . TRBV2 TGTGCCAGCAGATATCTGACAAGCTATGGCTACACCTTC CASRYLTSYGYTF
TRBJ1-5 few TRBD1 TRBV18 TGTGCCAGCTCAACCCAGGGGGATCAGCCCCAGCATTTT CASSTQGDQPQHF
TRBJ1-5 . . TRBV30 TGTGCCTGGAGTGGCGGGGGTTTTCAGCCCCAGCATTTT CAWSGGGFQPQHF
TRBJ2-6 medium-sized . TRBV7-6 TGTGCCACCTCACTAGGGGCCAACGTCCTGACTTTC CATSLGANVLTF
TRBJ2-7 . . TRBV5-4 TGTGCCAGCAGCCTACCGGCGGGGTCCCACGAGCAGTACTTC CASSLPAGSHEQYF